This record looks at one T cell receptor beta chain sequence and its context. A single record per CDR3 protein comes from TCRdb applying MiXCR to the RACE reads. The sample carries some 350,000 distinct CDR3 sequences, 6% to 7% recorded once. The sample comes from a study of human T cells and chemical hapten exposure. Study information: Patients had diphenylcyclopropenone applied to the scalp weekly throughout the approximately 25-week study.

Germline CDR1 SEHNR, CDR2 FQNEAQ (reference sequence). This CDR3 has 13 amino acids. Time point described: patch test 2, 6 weeks after DPC sensitization. This sample's treatment: therapeutic diphenylcyclopropenone sensitization with weekly scalp DPC. This TCR was recovered from a woman aged 18 to 35 with alopecia areata. Some clones in this sample may be carry-over from other donors' samples. This chain connects TRBV7-9 to TRBJ1-6, with D possibly matching TRBD1 (5 bases). Sequencing used whole blood, obtained in connection with sensitization to the hapten diphenylcyclopropenone (DPC). The CDR3 DNA sequence: TGTGCTACCGGGGCGTCTAATAATTCACCCCTCCACTTT. It specifies CATGASNNSPLHF.